One sample yielded the 7 T cell receptor beta chains listed below, sequenced in a study of blood T cell repertoires in COVID-19. TCRdb's copy holds only in-frame clones and misses some; the assay was immunoSEQ multiplex PCR. Of approximately 190,000 clones in the sample, approximately 80% were seen once. Sequenced: PBMCs or T cells enriched from blood (not recorded which). All receptors come from a woman aged 55-69 years with acute COVID-19.

This rearrangement joins TRBV7-6 to TRBJ2-5, with TRBD2 matching over 10 bases. CDR3 length: 17 amino acids. Germline CDR1 reads SGHVS; CDR2 reads FNYEAQ. V was pared by 3 bases and J by 5 bases, with 12 bases of the junction left unmatched. CDR3 region: CASSFLTAGAGGETQYF. In DNA form, the CDR3 reads TGTGCCAGCAGCTTTCTTACAGCGGGAGCGGGGGGGGAGACCCAGTACTTC.

The chain couples TRBV10-3 to TRBJ1-2, with D hard to call. Trimming removed 6 bases at V and 9 bases at J, with 17 bases between. The germline gives CDR1 ENHRY, CDR2 SYGVKD. This CDR3 is built from 13 residues. The CDR3 nucleotides read TGTGCCATCAGAGAATCTACCCGATCCCGCTACACCTTC. Protein sequence: CAIRESTRSRYTF.

V gene TRBV28 combines with J gene TRBJ1-3, with a tentative D call TRBD1 (6 bases). There are 14 residues in the CDR3. Trimming took 9 bases from V and 0 from J, leaving 12 bases between them. The germline CDR1 and CDR2 sequences are MDHEN and SYDVKM. The chain's CDR3 is CARGPGVSGNTIYF. In DNA form, the CDR3 reads TGTGCCAGGGGGCCAGGGGTCTCTGGAAACACCATATATTTT.

This clone appeared a few times. This chain connects TRBV3-1 (or the pseudogene TRBV3-2) to TRBJ2-7, with D possibly being TRBD1 (5 bases). V dropped 2 bases and J dropped 1 base, with 12 bases sitting between them. Germline V lookup: CDR1 LGHDT, CDR2 YNNKEL (reference sequence). The CDR3 runs 15 residues. This CDR3 is CASSQSPGPSYEQYF. DNA for the CDR3: TGTGCCAGCAGCCAAAGCCCAGGGCCATCCTACGAGCAGTACTTC.

Only a few counts were recorded for this clone. V and J are TRBV4-1 and TRBJ1-6, with D perhaps matching TRBD1 (5 bases). V was pared by 5 bases and J by 10 bases, with 21 bases between. The CDR3 loop spans 16 amino acids. Germline loops: CDR1 MGHRA, CDR2 YSYEKL. The CDR3 nucleotides are TGCGCCAGCAGCTCCGGATTCAGCAGGGAGGGATCACCCCTCCACTTT. Its protein product is CASSSGFSREGSPLHF.

The chain is built from TRBV9 and TRBJ2-2, with a tentative D call TRBD1 (6 bases). The CDR3 has 15 amino acids. V was clipped by 5 bases and J by 3 bases, with 14 bases between them. CDR1 is SGDLS and CDR2 is YYNGEE in the germline V gene. CDR3 region: CASRWGQADTGELFF. The CDR3 DNA follows: TGTGCCAGCAGATGGGGGCAGGCGGACACCGGGGAGCTGTTTTTT.

The genes are TRBV10-3 and TRBJ1-5; 7 nucleotides line up with TRBD1. Trimming cost V 10 bases and J 3 bases; bases outside gene matches: 6. The CDR3 contains 13 residues. CDR1 ENHRY and CDR2 SYGVKD come from the germline V gene. CDR3 sequence (DNA): TGTGCCACCCAGACAGGGATCAATCAGCCCCAGCATTTT. Translating it yields CATQTGINQPQHF.